This is a list of T cell receptor beta chains from one sample in a study of cytomegalovirus exposure and HLA in healthy donors. Measured with immunoSEQ multiplex PCR; TCRdb has only the in-frame clones, and not every one. The sample consists of 95,000 to 100,000 clones, about 80% of them appearing once. Source material: PBMCs. These receptors were taken from a man aged 35 to 55 in good health and CMV-seronegative. CDR3s include the opening cysteine and the closing phenylalanine or tryptophan. A D gene is named only where the DNA matches it firmly. Clone size, where shown, is once, few, many, or a class for clones that have expanded.

J gene: TRBJ2-3
clone size: NA
V gene: TRBV10-3
D gene: NA
CDR3 protein: CAISEYLGTDTQYF
CDR3 DNA: TGTGCCATCAGTGAGTATCTCGGCACAGATACGCAGTATTTT

J gene: TRBJ1-2
clone size: few
V gene: TRBV15
D gene: NA
CDR3 protein: CATSRESTNYGYTF
CDR3 DNA: TGTGCCACCAGCAGAGAGAGCACCAACTATGGCTACACCTTC

J gene: TRBJ2-7
clone size: few
V gene: TRBV5-1
D gene: TRBD1
CDR3 protein: CASSSGTGDLYEQYF
CDR3 DNA: TGCGCCAGCAGCAGTGGGACAGGGGATCTCTACGAGCAGTACTTC

J gene: TRBJ2-5
clone size: few
V gene: TRBV25-1
D gene: TRBD1
CDR3 protein: CASSETHRGILETQYF
CDR3 DNA: TGTGCCAGCAGTGAGACCCACAGGGGTATATTGGAGACCCAGTACTTC

J gene: TRBJ2-1
clone size: NA
V gene: TRBV9
D gene: NA
CDR3 protein: CASRATGDSYNEQFF
CDR3 DNA: TGTGCCAGCAGAGCAACGGGAGATTCTTACAATGAGCAGTTCTTC

J gene: TRBJ1-4
clone size: NA
V gene: TRBV9
D gene: TRBD1
CDR3 protein: CASSVQGGVNEKLFF
CDR3 DNA: TGTGCCAGCAGCGTACAGGGGGGCGTTAATGAAAAACTGTTTTTT

J gene: TRBJ2-1
clone size: NA
V gene: TRBV5-4
D gene: NA
CDR3 protein: CASSPGHRNEQFF
CDR3 DNA: TGTGCCAGCAGCCCGGGACACCGCAATGAGCAGTTCTTC

J gene: TRBJ2-5
clone size: NA
V gene: TRBV28
D gene: TRBD1
CDR3 protein: CASSSPWDRGLETQYF
CDR3 DNA: TGTGCCAGCAGTTCCCCTTGGGACAGGGGGCTGGAGACCCAGTACTTC

J gene: TRBJ2-7
clone size: NA
V gene: TRBV11-2
D gene: NA
CDR3 protein: CASSDTYPGTYEQYF
CDR3 DNA: TGTGCCAGCAGTGATACCTACCCGGGAACCTACGAGCAGTACTTC

J gene: TRBJ2-7
clone size: NA
V gene: TRBV6-1
D gene: NA
CDR3 protein: CASSQDHPANRYEQYF
CDR3 DNA: TGTGCCAGCAGTCAAGACCACCCTGCGAATCGATACGAGCAGTACTTC

J gene: TRBJ2-5
clone size: NA
V gene: TRBV9
D gene: TRBD2
CDR3 protein: CASSVNGGMETQYF
CDR3 DNA: TGTGCCAGCAGCGTTAACGGGGGGATGGAGACCCAGTACTTC

J gene: TRBJ2-7
clone size: NA
V gene: TRBV28
D gene: TRBD1
CDR3 protein: CASSSTSTGAYEQYF
CDR3 DNA: TGTGCCAGCAGTTCGACTTCAACAGGGGCCTACGAGCAGTACTTC

J gene: TRBJ1-5
clone size: few
V gene: TRBV7-9
D gene: NA
CDR3 protein: CASSFTGNSNQPQHF
CDR3 DNA: TGTGCCAGCAGCTTTACAGGGAACAGCAATCAGCCCCAGCATTTT

J gene: TRBJ1-1
clone size: NA
V gene: TRBV5-1
D gene: TRBD1
CDR3 protein: CASSIRQGGNTEAFF
CDR3 DNA: TGCGCCAGCAGCATTAGACAGGGAGGGAACACTGAAGCTTTCTTT

J gene: TRBJ2-3
clone size: NA
V gene: TRBV9
D gene: NA
CDR3 protein: CASSVDTGVDTQYF
CDR3 DNA: TGTGCCAGCAGCGTAGACACAGGTGTAGATACGCAGTATTTT

J gene: TRBJ1-1
clone size: NA
V gene: TRBV29-1
D gene: NA
CDR3 protein: CSVLSPSGEAFF
CDR3 DNA: TGCAGCGTCCTCTCCCCCTCGGGGGAAGCTTTCTTT

J gene: TRBJ2-7
clone size: NA
V gene: TRBV7-2
D gene: TRBD1
CDR3 protein: CASSLRTGGLYEQYF
CDR3 DNA: TGTGCCAGCAGCCTTCGGACAGGGGGCCTCTACGAGCAGTACTTC

J gene: TRBJ2-7
clone size: NA
V gene: TRBV6-1
D gene: TRBD1
CDR3 protein: CASSSGQGGVYEQYF
CDR3 DNA: TGTGCCAGCAGTTCGGGACAGGGGGGTGTCTACGAGCAGTACTTC

J gene: TRBJ2-3
clone size: NA
V gene: TRBV15
D gene: NA
CDR3 protein: CATSRRGAGGTDTQYF
CDR3 DNA: TGTGCCACCAGCAGACGGGGGGCAGGAGGGACAGATACGCAGTATTTT

J gene: TRBJ1-4
clone size: few
V gene: TRBV27
D gene: NA
CDR3 protein: CASSLFGGTSTNEKLFF
CDR3 DNA: TGTGCCAGCAGTTTATTTGGCGGAACCTCAACTAATGAAAAACTGTTTTTT

J gene: TRBJ1-2
clone size: NA
V gene: TRBV19
D gene: NA
CDR3 protein: CASSPSSYGYTF
CDR3 DNA: TGTGCCAGTAGTCCTTCTTCCTATGGCTACACCTTC

J gene: TRBJ2-1
clone size: NA
V gene: TRBV6-5
D gene: TRBD2
CDR3 protein: CATRTSGIDEQFF
CDR3 DNA: TGTGCCACCAGGACTAGCGGGATCGATGAGCAGTTCTTC

J gene: TRBJ1-5
clone size: NA
V gene: TRBV28
D gene: NA
CDR3 protein: CASSQPGYNQPQHF
CDR3 DNA: TGTGCCAGCAGTCAACCGGGATACAATCAGCCCCAGCATTTT

J gene: TRBJ2-1
clone size: NA
V gene: TRBV30
D gene: NA
CDR3 protein: CAWSPPPAVTNEQFF
CDR3 DNA: TGTGCCTGGAGTCCCCCGCCAGCGGTAACTAATGAGCAGTTCTTC

J gene: TRBJ1-5
clone size: NA
V gene: TRBV18
D gene: TRBD1
CDR3 protein: CASSPATGAQPQHF
CDR3 DNA: TGTGCCAGCTCACCAGCGACAGGGGCTCAGCCCCAGCATTTT

J gene: TRBJ1-5
clone size: NA
V gene: TRBV19
D gene: TRBD1
CDR3 protein: CATVGQGRSGPVSKPQHF
CDR3 DNA: TGTGCCACCGTGGGACAGGGGAGATCGGGACCTGTATCTAAGCCCCAGCATTTT

J gene: TRBJ1-2
clone size: NA
V gene: TRBV19
D gene: NA
CDR3 protein: CASSIVRVDYGYTF
CDR3 DNA: TGTGCCAGTAGTATAGTGCGAGTAGACTATGGCTACACCTTC

J gene: TRBJ1-5
clone size: many
V gene: TRBV6-5
D gene: NA
CDR3 protein: CASSRQENQPQHF
CDR3 DNA: TGTGCCAGCAGCAGACAGGAGAATCAGCCCCAGCATTTT

J gene: TRBJ1-5
clone size: few
V gene: TRBV2
D gene: TRBD1
CDR3 protein: CASGLRDRGHYQPQHF
CDR3 DNA: TGTGCCAGCGGCCTGAGGGACAGGGGGCATTATCAGCCCCAGCATTTT

J gene: TRBJ1-5
clone size: NA
V gene: TRBV10-1
D gene: NA
CDR3 protein: CASRLLFAAGDSNQPQHF
CDR3 DNA: TGCGCCAGCAGATTATTGTTTGCGGCAGGGGATAGCAATCAGCCCCAGCATTTT

J gene: TRBJ2-1
clone size: NA
V gene: TRBV28
D gene: TRBD2
CDR3 protein: CASSLALAGGKQFF
CDR3 DNA: TGTGCCAGCAGTTTAGCCCTAGCGGGAGGGAAGCAGTTCTTC

J gene: TRBJ1-1
clone size: NA
V gene: TRBV14
D gene: NA
CDR3 protein: CASSQQVGTEAFF
CDR3 DNA: TGTGCCAGCAGCCAACAGGTCGGCACTGAAGCTTTCTTT

J gene: TRBJ2-5
clone size: NA
V gene: TRBV11-1
D gene: TRBD2
CDR3 protein: CASSLGGRGVGETQYF
CDR3 DNA: TGTGCCAGCAGCTTAGGAGGACGGGGGGTCGGCGAGACCCAGTACTTC

J gene: TRBJ1-4
clone size: NA
V gene: TRBV19
D gene: TRBD1
CDR3 protein: CASSIGTDTEKLFF
CDR3 DNA: TGTGCCAGTAGTATCGGGACAGACACTGAAAAACTGTTTTTT

J gene: TRBJ2-5
clone size: few
V gene: TRBV28
D gene: NA
CDR3 protein: CASSLYGGSQWETQYF
CDR3 DNA: TGTGCCAGCAGTTTATACGGCGGCAGCCAGTGGGAGACCCAGTACTTC

J gene: TRBJ2-1
clone size: NA
V gene: TRBV9
D gene: TRBD2
CDR3 protein: CASSEDGTNYNEQFF
CDR3 DNA: TGTGCCAGTAGCGAGGACGGGACTAACTACAATGAGCAGTTCTTC

J gene: TRBJ2-3
clone size: NA
V gene: TRBV21-1
D gene: NA
CDR3 protein: CASRLAGGRGTDTQYF
CDR3 DNA: TGTGCCAGCCGACTAGCGGGGGGGCGGGGCACAGATACGCAGTATTTT

J gene: TRBJ2-6
clone size: NA
V gene: TRBV7-8
D gene: TRBD2
CDR3 protein: CASRGTSGSSGANVLTF
CDR3 DNA: TGTGCCAGCCGGGGGACTAGCGGGAGCTCTGGGGCCAACGTCCTGACTTTC

J gene: TRBJ2-1
clone size: NA
V gene: TRBV7-9
D gene: NA
CDR3 protein: CASSLVREYNEQFF
CDR3 DNA: TGTGCCAGCAGCTTAGTACGGGAATACAATGAGCAGTTCTTC

J gene: TRBJ1-2
clone size: NA
V gene: TRBV7-9
D gene: NA
CDR3 protein: CASSLVRAELDGYTF
CDR3 DNA: TGTGCCAGCAGCTTAGTGCGGGCGGAGCTTGATGGCTACACCTTC

J gene: TRBJ2-7
clone size: NA
V gene: TRBV19
D gene: TRBD1
CDR3 protein: CASSPGTGVYEQYF
CDR3 DNA: TGTGCCAGTTCCCCCGGGACAGGGGTCTACGAGCAGTACTTC

J gene: TRBJ2-7
clone size: NA
V gene: TRBV7-2
D gene: TRBD1
CDR3 protein: CASSTTGTGYLVQYF
CDR3 DNA: TGTGCCAGCAGCACTACGGGGACAGGGTATTTGGTGCAGTACTTC

J gene: TRBJ1-5
clone size: once
V gene: TRBV28
D gene: NA
CDR3 protein: CASRGGGEGNQPQHF
CDR3 DNA: TGTGCCAGCAGGGGAGGGGGAGAGGGCAATCAGCCCCAGCATTTT

J gene: TRBJ1-3
clone size: NA
V gene: TRBV7-2
D gene: NA
CDR3 protein: CASSVSSLRGNTIYF
CDR3 DNA: TGTGCCAGCAGTGTTTCGTCTCTCAGGGGAAACACCATATATTTT

J gene: TRBJ2-1
clone size: NA
V gene: TRBV4-3
D gene: TRBD2
CDR3 protein: CASSPQGRPSGGREQFF
CDR3 DNA: TGCGCCAGCAGCCCTCAAGGGCGGCCTAGCGGGGGAAGGGAGCAGTTCTTC

J gene: TRBJ2-5
clone size: few
V gene: TRBV15
D gene: NA
CDR3 protein: CATSRELGLGETQYF
CDR3 DNA: TGTGCCACCAGCAGAGAGTTGGGGCTTGGAGAGACCCAGTACTTC

J gene: TRBJ2-7
clone size: NA
V gene: TRBV5-1
D gene: TRBD1
CDR3 protein: CASSLDRGYEQYF
CDR3 DNA: TGCGCCAGCAGCTTGGACAGGGGCTACGAGCAGTACTTC

J gene: TRBJ2-3
clone size: NA
V gene: TRBV4-1
D gene: NA
CDR3 protein: CASSRLVAGAVDTQYF
CDR3 DNA: TGCGCCAGCAGCCGGCTTGTTGCGGGGGCGGTAGATACGCAGTATTTT